Below, 22 T cell receptor beta chains from the same sample are listed, as sequenced in a study of neoadjuvant anti-PD-1 for oral cavity cancer. Measured with immunoSEQ multiplex PCR; TCRdb has only the in-frame clones, and not every one. The table has approximately 83,000 clones, roughly 80% seen once; the top ten hold around 3%. The specimen comprised PBMCs, sampled before nivolumab (anti-PD-1) treatment. The receptors come from a person between 40 and 85 years old with oral cavity squamous cell carcinoma.

V gene TRBV28 combines with J gene TRBJ2-1; the match to TRBD2 covers 11 bases. The CDR3 is 15 amino acids. The trim removed 4 bases at V and 7 bases at J, leaving 6 bases unmatched. CDR1 and CDR2 (germline): MDHEN, SYDVKM. DNA of the CDR3: TGTGCCAGCAGTTCTAATAGCGGGAGGGGGAATGAGCAGTTCTTC. Its protein product is CASSSNSGRGNEQFF.

The rearrangement links TRBV6-5 to TRBJ1-1, with 7 bases identical to TRBD1. The germline V gene encodes CDR1 MNHEY and CDR2 SVGAGI. This CDR3 region has 16 residues. The ends lost 0 bases at V and 5 bases at J; junction bases unmatched: 9. CDR3 amino acids: CASSYSAGGEGTEAFF. CDR3 coding DNA: TGTGCCAGCAGTTACTCGGCAGGGGGTGAGGGGACTGAAGCTTTCTTT.

The chain joins TRBV13 to TRBJ2-2, with 9 bases that match TRBD1. The trim removed 3 bases at V and 5 bases at J, leaving 4 bases unmatched. The CDR3 loop spans 15 amino acids. Germline loops: CDR1 PRHDT, CDR2 FYEKMQ (reference sequence). The CDR3 DNA reads TGTGCCAGCAGCTTCCGGGACAGGGAGACCGGGGAGCTGTTTTTT. It is translated as CASSFRDRETGELFF.

This rearrangement joins TRBV5-1 to TRBJ2-5; D is unresolved. The germline V gene has CDR1 SGHRS and CDR2 YFSETQ. The ends were cut back, 6 bases at V and 1 base at J, with 13 bases in the middle. The CDR3 covers 14 residues. The DNA for the CDR3 is TGCGCCAGCACCTCTGAAAGGCCCCAAGAGACCCAGTACTTC. Its protein is CASTSERPQETQYF.

The chain employs TRBV4-2 and TRBJ1-3; D call uncertain. Germline V gene data show CDR1 as LGHNA and CDR2 as YNFKEQ. Trimming left V 4 bases short and J 3 bases short, with 10 bases between. The CDR3 consists of 14 residues. The CDR3 DNA sequence: TGTGCCAGCAGCCCATGGGGAGATGGAAACACCATATATTTT. Amino acid sequence: CASSPWGDGNTIYF.

This chain uses TRBV11-2 with TRBJ2-1; TRBD2 is a possible D gene (6 bases). There are 15 residues in the CDR3. Looked up from germline, CDR1 is SGHAT and CDR2 is FQNNGV. V was shortened by 0 bases and J by 10 bases, with 16 bases between the two germline ends. The CDR3 nucleotides read TGTGCCAGCAGCTTAGATCGGGGGACGGTCAGAGAGCAGTTCTTC. Residues: CASSLDRGTVREQFF.

The chain joins TRBV5-1 to TRBJ1-2; possible D gene TRBD1, 5 bases. The V end was cut by 4 bases, the J end by 8 bases, with 15 bases between. CDR3 length: 13 residues. Germline assignment: CDR1 SGHRS and CDR2 YFSETQ. CDR3 coding DNA: TGCGCCAGCAGCCTGGACATAACGAGGGGCTACACCTTC. Protein product: CASSLDITRGYTF.

V and J are TRBV4-1 and TRBJ2-4, with D possibly TRBD2 on 7 matching bases. Germline V gives CDR1 MGHRA, CDR2 YSYEKL. The CDR3 totals 22 residues. V was pared by 0 bases and J by 0 bases, with 27 bases between. The CDR3 DNA is TGCGCCAGCAGCCAAGAGGGTGGGGGGGCACGCACCTACTTCCTAGCCAAAAACATTCAGTACTTC. As protein: CASSQEGGGARTYFLAKNIQYF.

The V call is TRBV6-5, the J call TRBJ2-7, with D unclear. The CDR3 has 15 amino acids. V was trimmed by 6 bases and J by 3 bases, leaving 18 bases between them. CDR1 and CDR2 from the germline V gene are MNHEY and SVGAGI. Written as DNA, the CDR3 is TGTGCCAGCAGCCGACCGGGCCAAACTATCTACGAGCAGTACTTC. Its translation is CASSRPGQTIYEQYF.

The J gene is TRBJ1-2, the V gene TRBV2, with 9 bases that match TRBD1. V was pared by 6 bases and J by 6 bases, with 5 bases of the junction left unmatched. CDR3 size: 13 residues. Per the germline V gene, CDR1 is SNHLY and CDR2 is FYNNEI. CDR3 sequence (DNA): TGTGCCAGCAGCGGACAGGGGAGCGATGGCTACACCTTC. Translating gives CASSGQGSDGYTF.

This clone occurred once. The chain uses TRBV9 and TRBJ1-2; D possibly corresponds to TRBD1 (5 bases). V dropped 1 base and J dropped 4 bases, with 14 bases sitting between them. Germline lookup yields CDR1 SGDLS and CDR2 YYNGEE. The CDR3 is made up of 15 amino acids. In DNA, the CDR3 is TGTGCCAGCAGCGTATCTTGGGACGATGGCTATGGCTACACCTTC. This sequence encodes CASSVSWDDGYGYTF.

The chain has TRBV30 and TRBJ2-1; 8 nucleotides line up with TRBD2. There are 16 residues in the CDR3. V dropped 0 bases and J dropped 15; count of bases not matched to a gene: 19. Germline V gene lookup returns CDR1 GTSNPN and CDR2 SVGIG (reference sequence). CDR3 in amino acids: CAWSVSAAVPGLGLFF. CDR3 bases: TGTGCCTGGAGTGTAAGCGCGGCAGTACCGGGACTAGGACTGTTCTTC.

The V call is TRBV11-2, the J call TRBJ2-2; 11 nucleotides match TRBD2. Unmatched junction bases numbered 16, after V lost 4 bases and J lost 6 bases. The CDR3 totals 19 residues. Germline CDR1 and CDR2: SGHAT and FQNNGV. The CDR3 DNA follows: TGTGCCAGCAGCTCTAGAGGACTAGCGGGCTTACCTAGGCCCGGGGAGCTGTTTTTT. It yields the protein CASSSRGLAGLPRPGELFF.

J is TRBJ2-7 and V is TRBV30, with 7 bases aligning to TRBD1. The CDR3 extends over 14 amino acids. CDR1 is GTSNPN, CDR2 SVGIG, per germline (reference sequence). The junction had 6 bases not matched to a gene; V was cut back by 4 bases and J by 0 bases. This chain's CDR3 is CAWNSGQSSYEQYF. CDR3 DNA sequence: TGTGCCTGGAACTCGGGACAGAGCTCCTACGAGCAGTACTTC.

The chain is built from TRBV29-1 and TRBJ2-1; D might be TRBD1 or TRBD2, each matching 5 bases. The CDR3 contains 13 residues. Germline loops: CDR1 SQVTM, CDR2 ANQGSEA. Deletions cut 5 bases from V and 9 bases from J, with 17 bases between. The CDR3 sequence: CSVLGLTGLEQFF. The CDR3, as DNA: TGCAGCGTTCTAGGACTCACGGGGCTTGAGCAGTTCTTC.

J is TRBJ2-5 and V is TRBV27, with 10 bases that match TRBD1. This CDR3 region has 15 residues. Germline lookup yields CDR1 MNHEY and CDR2 SMNVEV (reference sequence). V lost 6 bases to trimming and J lost 4 bases; unmatched junction nucleotides: 8. CDR3 amino acids: CASSLGQGLGETQYF. The CDR3 DNA is TGTGCCAGCAGCCTGGGACAGGGGTTGGGAGAGACCCAGTACTTC.

The rearrangement links TRBV18 to TRBJ2-5, with D possibly being TRBD1 (6 bases). The CDR3 has 14 amino acids. Germline V gene data show CDR1 as KGHSH and CDR2 as LQKENI. V lost 6 bases and J lost 1, with 12 bases in between. The CDR3 DNA sequence: TGTGCCAGCTCCCTTACAGGGCTCCAAGAGACCCAGTACTTC. Amino acids: CASSLTGLQETQYF. The full variable domain, in which reference TRBV18 and TRBJ2-5 provide the parts outside the CDR3, is NAGVMQNPRHLVRRRGQEARLRCSPMKGHSHVYWYRQLPEEGLKFMVYLQKENIIDESGMPKERFSAEFPKEGPSILRIQQVVRGDSAAYFCASSLTGLQETQYFGPGTRLLVL.

This clone was picked up a small number of times. The V gene is TRBV19, the J gene TRBJ2-3, with D unclear. This CDR3 is 15 amino acids long. CDR1 and CDR2 from the germline V gene are LNHDA and SQIVND (reference sequence). V lost 1 base to trimming and J lost 3 bases, with 11 bases between them. In DNA, the CDR3 is TGTGCCAGTAGTATAGGTGAGACGTCGACAGATACGCAGTATTTT. It is translated as CASSIGETSTDTQYF.

The count of this clone is one. The rearrangement uses TRBV19 and TRBJ2-7; D is perhaps TRBD1 (6 bases). The V gene lost 4 bases and the J gene lost 0 bases, with 10 bases spanning the gap. Germline values: CDR1 LNHDA, CDR2 SQIVND (reference sequence). CDR3 size: 14 residues. The CDR3 bases are TGTGCCAGTAGTACGACAGGTAACTCCTACGAGCAGTACTTC. Translation: CASSTTGNSYEQYF. The whole variable domain, remainder taken from reference TRBV19 and TRBJ2-7, is DGGITQSPKYLFRKEGQNVTLSCEQNLNHDAMYWYRQDPGQGLRLIYYSQIVNDFQKGDIAEGYSVSREKKESFPLTVTSAQKNPTAFYLCASSTTGNSYEQYFGPGTRLTVT.

The rearrangement links TRBV10-3 to TRBJ1-5; D is undetermined. This CDR3 contains 15 residues. Per the germline V gene, CDR1 is ENHRY and CDR2 is SYGVKD. V shed 2 bases and J shed 1 base, with 9 bases lying between them. For the CDR3, the DNA is TGTGCCATCAGTGAGGGTGCAGTGAGCAATCAGCCCCAGCATTTT. Translation gives CAISEGAVSNQPQHF.

V is TRBV10-3 and J is TRBJ1-2; D remains ambiguous. Germline CDR1 reads ENHRY; CDR2 reads SYGVKD. This CDR3 has 13 amino acids. Trimming stripped 3 bases from V and 4 bases from J, with 9 bases between. The CDR3 spells CAISDEDLYGYTF. CDR3 nucleotides: TGTGCCATCAGTGATGAAGACCTCTATGGCTACACCTTC.

The chain has TRBV29-1 and TRBJ2-7; D gene ambiguous. The V gene lost 5 bases and the J gene lost 1 base, with 12 bases spanning the gap. The CDR3 extends over 13 amino acids. CDR1 SQVTM and CDR2 ANQGSEA come from the germline V gene. CDR3 loop: CSVILNLSYEQYF. CDR3 nucleotides: TGCAGCGTTATCCTCAACCTTTCCTACGAGCAGTACTTC.